The 25 T cell receptor beta chains listed next were all sequenced from one sample in a study of blood T cell repertoires in COVID-19. TCRdb's table, derived via immunoSEQ multiplex PCR, lists solely in-frame clones and lacks some. The sample yields tens of thousands of clones, under 90% seen once. Specimen: peripheral blood. These receptors were obtained from a man aged 55 to 70 with acute or convalescent COVID-19.

J is TRBJ1-4 and V is TRBV5-1; D is undetermined. Per the germline V gene, CDR1 is SGHRS and CDR2 is YFSETQ. With 0 bases removed from V and 6 bases from J, the gap between germline ends came to 12 bases. This CDR3 region has 15 residues. CDR3 protein: CASSLEGVGYEKLFF. The DNA of the CDR3 is TGCGCCAGCAGCTTGGAGGGAGTCGGCTATGAAAAACTGTTTTTT.

The CDR3 DNA is TGTGCCAGCTCACCTACCAGGGAGGTCATGAACACTGAAGCTTTCTTT. This sequence encodes CASSPTREVMNTEAFF. The chain is built from TRBV18 and TRBJ1-1, with D perhaps TRBD1 (5 bases). From germline, CDR1 is KGHSH and CDR2 LQKENI. V shed 3 bases and J shed 0 bases, with 14 bases lying between them. The CDR3 spans 16 residues.

The chain couples TRBV30 to TRBJ2-5; weak D call: TRBD1 (6 bases). Germline V CDR1 and CDR2: GTSNPN, SVGIG (reference sequence). The CDR3 sequence is 17 residues long. V lost 4 bases and J lost 2, with 23 bases in between. The CDR3 DNA sequence: TGTGCCTGGAATAAAGACAGGACTCGGGGCGAACAAGAGACCCAGTACTTC. This sequence encodes CAWNKDRTRGEQETQYF.

The chain is built from TRBV6-5 and TRBJ2-7; tentatively, D is TRBD1 (6 bases). Trimming cost V 5 bases and J 2 bases, with 16 bases left between them. This CDR3 spans 15 amino acids. Germline assignment: CDR1 MNHEY and CDR2 SVGAGI. For the CDR3, the DNA is TGTGCCAGCAGTCCGCCCGGACAGTTCACCTACGAGCAGTACTTC. It specifies CASSPPGQFTYEQYF.

The V and J genes are TRBV3-1 (or the pseudogene TRBV3-2) and TRBJ2-2; tentative D call: TRBD1 (5 bases). Germline-derived CDR1 and CDR2 are LGHDT and YNNKEL (reference sequence). The CDR3 consists of 13 residues. Trimming stripped 7 bases from V and 4 bases from J, with 10 bases between. The CDR3 DNA is TGTGCCAGCAAAAGGGGCGGCACCGGGGAGCTGTTTTTT. Translation: CASKRGGTGELFF.

This chain joins TRBV4-1 and TRBJ1-5, with 8 nucleotides matching TRBD1. Germline CDR1 is MGHRA and CDR2 is YSYEKL. The CDR3 is 18 amino acids. V dropped 0 bases and J dropped 0; count of bases not matched to a gene: 7. DNA for the CDR3: TGCGCCAGCAGCCAAGAAACAGGGGGAGGAAATAGCAATCAGCCCCAGCATTTT. Amino acids: CASSQETGGGNSNQPQHF.

As DNA, the CDR3 is TGTGCCAGTAGTGTCAACAGAGACTACAATGAGCAGTTCTTC. Amino acids: CASSVNRDYNEQFF. This rearrangement joins TRBV19 to TRBJ2-1; D is undetermined. The V end was cut by 5 bases, the J end by 3 bases, with 11 bases between. The CDR3 loop spans 14 amino acids. CDR1 is LNHDA and CDR2 is SQIVND in the germline V gene (reference sequence).

J is TRBJ2-1 and V is TRBV4-1; 13 nucleotides align to TRBD2. The V segment lost 4 bases and the J segment 5 bases; nucleotides outside the gene matches: 5. This CDR3 region has 16 residues. Germline lookup yields CDR1 MGHRA and CDR2 YSYEKL. The CDR3 DNA follows: TGCGCCAGCAGCCCGACTAGCGGGGGGCCCCACAATGAGCAGTTCTTC. This encodes CASSPTSGGPHNEQFF.

The V and J genes are TRBV19 and TRBJ2-4; D gene uncertain. The length of the CDR3 is 15 residues. Germline V gene data show CDR1 as LNHDA and CDR2 as SQIVND (reference sequence). The V gene lost 7 bases and the J gene lost 0 bases, with 13 bases spanning the gap. The chain's CDR3 is CASTSKALAKNIQYF. CDR3 nucleotide sequence: TGTGCCAGTACTTCGAAAGCACTAGCCAAAAACATTCAGTACTTC.

The V and J genes are TRBV6-6 and TRBJ1-3; D is uncertain. V dropped 5 bases and J dropped 7 bases, with 12 bases sitting between them. This CDR3 region has 13 residues. Germline V gene lookup returns CDR1 MNHNY and CDR2 SVGAGI (reference sequence). This CDR3 reads CASSKSRENTIYF. The CDR3 DNA reads TGTGCCAGCAGTAAAAGTCGCGAGAACACCATATATTTT.

The rearrangement uses TRBV4-1 and TRBJ2-7; 10 positions agree with TRBD1. Germline CDR1 reads MGHRA; CDR2 reads YSYEKL. This CDR3 region has 15 residues. V dropped 3 bases and J dropped 1; count of bases not matched to a gene: 3. In DNA, the CDR3 is TGCGCCAGCAGCCAGGTGGGACAGGGGTCCTACGAGCAGTACTTC. It encodes CASSQVGQGSYEQYF.

Concerning this clone itself: The junction shows a germline mismatch at one end, possibly a read error. This chain joins TRBV29-1 and TRBJ1-5; D remains unclear. The CDR3 contains 13 residues. The germline CDR1 and CDR2 sequences are SQVTM and ANQGSEA. CDR3 in amino acids: CSVVSGYNQSQHF. CDR3 sequence (DNA): TGCAGCGTTGTCTCGGGTTACAATCAGTCCCAGCATTTT.

The CDR3: CASRRLGVNLETQYF. The CDR3 coding sequence is TGTGCCAGCAGGCGGTTAGGGGTCAACCTAGAGACCCAGTACTTC. The chain carries TRBV6-6 and TRBJ2-5, with D perhaps TRBD1 (5 bases). CDR1 and CDR2 (germline): MNHNY, SVGAGI (reference sequence). There are 15 residues in the CDR3. Trimming took 6 bases from V and 4 from J, leaving 18 bases between them.

The rearrangement links TRBV19 to TRBJ1-1; D ambiguous. This CDR3 is built from 13 residues. CDR1 and CDR2 (germline): LNHDA, SQIVND (reference sequence). Trimming cost V 4 bases and J 3 bases, with 9 bases left between them. The DNA of the CDR3 is TGTGCCAGTAGTAAGGCCCGGGACACTGAAGCTTTCTTT. It encodes CASSKARDTEAFF.

The chain is built from TRBV30 and TRBJ2-2; 11 bases fit TRBD2. The CDR3 contains 16 residues. The V gene end was trimmed by 0 bases and the J gene end by 1 base; junction bases not matched to a gene: 1. Germline V lookup: CDR1 GTSNPN, CDR2 SVGIG (reference sequence). This CDR3 reads CAWSVGLAGNTGELFF. CDR3 DNA sequence: TGTGCCTGGAGTGTCGGACTAGCGGGGAACACCGGGGAGCTGTTTTTT. Complete variable domain (other parts from reference TRBV30 and TRBJ2-2): SQTIHQWPATLVQPVGSPLSLECTVEGTSNPNLYWYRQAAGRGLQLLFYSVGIGQISSEVPQNLSASRPQDRQFILSSKKLLLSDSGFYLCAWSVGLAGNTGELFFGEGSRLTVL.

This chain uses TRBV6-5 with TRBJ1-2, with a weak D call TRBD1 (6 bases). Trimming pared 8 bases from V and 4 bases from J, leaving 17 bases between. Germline lookup yields CDR1 MNHEY and CDR2 SVGAGI. The CDR3 has 14 residues. The CDR3 nucleotides read TGTGCCAGCGTCAAGGGGGATTCCGCCTATGGCTACACCTTC. It codes for CASVKGDSAYGYTF.

V is TRBV5-6 and J is TRBJ1-4; a possible D gene is TRBD1 (6 bases). The CDR3 covers 17 residues. CDR1 and CDR2 (germline): SGHDT, YYEEEE. V was cut by 4 bases and J by 0 bases, with 16 bases left in between. This CDR3 reads CASSPRWTATTNEKLFF. DNA of the CDR3: TGTGCCAGCAGCCCCCGATGGACAGCTACAACTAATGAAAAACTGTTTTTT.

The rearrangement links TRBV3-1 (or the pseudogene TRBV3-2) to TRBJ1-2, with D possibly being TRBD1 (5 bases). CDR3 size: 13 residues. V was shortened by 1 base and J by 2 bases, with 5 bases between the two germline ends. Per germline, CDR1 LGHDT and CDR2 YNNKEL (reference sequence). CDR3 in amino acids: CASSQAGNYGYTF. The CDR3 nucleotides are TGTGCCAGCAGCCAAGCAGGGAACTATGGCTACACCTTC.

The rearrangement links TRBV5-1 to TRBJ1-4, with 10 nucleotides matching TRBD1. Germline trimming cut 5 bases from V and 8 bases from J; bases unmatched to any gene: 3. This CDR3 region has 13 residues. Germline lookup yields CDR1 SGHRS and CDR2 YFSETQ. CDR3 residues: CASSRGQGEKLFF. In DNA form, the CDR3 reads TGCGCCAGCAGTAGGGGACAGGGGGAAAAACTGTTTTTT.

This chain uses TRBV30 with TRBJ2-7; 7 bases match TRBD1. V gave up 8 bases and J gave up 1 base; unmatched junction bases: 11. The CDR3 has 14 residues. Germline V CDR1 and CDR2: GTSNPN, SVGIG (reference sequence). The CDR3 spells CAGGFRDSSYEQYF. The CDR3 coding sequence is TGTGCCGGGGGTTTCCGGGACAGTTCCTACGAGCAGTACTTC. The variable domain in full, completed from reference TRBV30 and TRBJ2-7, reads SQTIHQWPATLVQPVGSPLSLECTVEGTSNPNLYWYRQAAGRGLQLLFYSVGIGQISSEVPQNLSASRPQDRQFILSSKKLLLSDSGFYLCAGGFRDSSYEQYFGPGTRLTVT.

This chain joins TRBV19 and TRBJ1-6; 9 bases are shared with TRBD1. The V gene's germline CDR1 is LNHDA and CDR2 SQIVND (reference sequence). This CDR3 has 17 residues. Germline trimming cut 3 bases from V and 0 bases from J; bases unmatched to any gene: 3. The CDR3 DNA reads TGTGCCAGTAGTATCCGGACAGGGGACTCCTATAATTCACCCCTCCACTTT. Its protein product is CASSIRTGDSYNSPLHF.

V gene TRBV18 combines with J gene TRBJ2-3; no firm D call. CDR1 and CDR2 from the germline V gene are KGHSH and LQKENI. This CDR3 contains 14 residues. The ends were cut back, 2 bases at V and 0 bases at J, with 6 bases in the middle. Here the CDR3 DNA reads TGTGCCAGCTCACCAGACTTAAGCACAGATACGCAGTATTTT. Amino acids: CASSPDLSTDTQYF.

The chain recombines TRBV10-1 with TRBJ1-1; D not resolved. V lost 10 bases and J lost 0, with 15 bases in between. The CDR3 runs 14 residues. Germline V lookup: CDR1 WNHNN, CDR2 SYGVQD (reference sequence). CDR3 in amino acids: CATPSSSLNTEAFF. As DNA, the CDR3 is TGCGCCACCCCAAGCAGTAGCCTGAACACTGAAGCTTTCTTT.

The CDR3 is CASHDFVGGGEKLFF. As DNA, the CDR3 is TGTGCCAGCCACGATTTCGTCGGGGGTGGTGAAAAACTGTTTTTT. This rearrangement joins TRBV6-5 to TRBJ1-4, with a tentative D call TRBD1 (5 bases). Germline values: CDR1 MNHEY, CDR2 SVGAGI. The V end was cut by 8 bases, the J end by 7 bases, with 20 bases between. This CDR3 has 15 residues.

The chain recombines TRBV3-1 (or the pseudogene TRBV3-2) with TRBJ2-2; TRBD1 aligns across 9 bases. Germline values: CDR1 LGHDT, CDR2 YNNKEL (reference sequence). V lost 4 bases and J lost 4; bases outside the gene matches: 7. The length of the CDR3 is 16 residues. In nucleotides, the CDR3 is TGTGCCAGCAGCCGAACAGGGGGCTTTACCACCGGGGAGCTGTTTTTT. It yields the protein CASSRTGGFTTGELFF.